There are many counts of the clone carrying this T cell receptor (beta chain). The CDR3 is 16 amino acids. Germline V gene lookup returns CDR1 MGHRA and CDR2 YSYEKL. Between the trimmed V and J ends, which lost 1 base and 7 bases, there was a span of 17 bases. TCRdb ran MiXCR on the RT-PCR reads and lists one entry per CDR3 protein. This sample carries 550,000 to 750,000 distinct CDR3 sequences, 13% to 15% of them seen once, and the ten largest clones take roughly 3.9%. The clonotype was recovered from a female donor in good health, serving as a healthy control. Sequenced sample: memory CD4+ T cells from blood. The V and J genes are TRBV4-1 and TRBJ1-5; TRBD1 is a possible D gene (5 bases). The CDR3 nucleotides are TGCGCCAGCAGCCAAGGCCCCGGGGGGAGCGGGCAGCCCCAGCATTTT. This codes for CASSQGPGGSGQPQHF.